This T cell receptor (beta chain) was retrieved from a study of Ad26.COV2.S vaccination and SARS-CoV-2 variants. Study-level background: Ad26.COV2.S given intramuscularly, once or twice 56 days apart. Whole-study results and caveats: The placebo group had lower spike-specific TCR breadth than the vaccine recipients did. The study found similar non-spike TCR breadth in vaccine and placebo recipients.

Generated by immunoSEQ multiplex PCR, the TCRdb table keeps only in-frame clones and is missing some. The sample holds about 420,000 clones, 88% seen once. This clone was counted a single time. The antigen is not known. From germline, CDR1 is MNHEY and CDR2 SVGAGI. V lost 7 bases, J lost 5 bases, and 14 bases stayed unmatched. This CDR3 region has 15 residues. Treatment specified: around 19 received Ad26.COV2.S at low or high dose, single or two shots; 5 received placebo; per-sample allocation not given. Each sample was drawn 63 days after the first injection (of vaccine or placebo). Wuhan-strain spike was delivered by a replication-incompetent Ad26 vector.

The chain combines TRBV6-5 with TRBJ2-7; 7 bases agree with TRBD2. Sequenced here: peripheral blood, sampled in a trial of Ad26.COV2.S vaccine versus placebo. The receptor was derived from a person between 18 and 65 years old who received the Ad26.COV2.S COVID-19 vaccine or a placebo. This chain's CDR3 is CASTSRWGGSDEQYF. The CDR3 coding sequence is TGTGCCAGCACCTCCCGTTGGGGGGGAAGCGACGAGCAGTACTTC.